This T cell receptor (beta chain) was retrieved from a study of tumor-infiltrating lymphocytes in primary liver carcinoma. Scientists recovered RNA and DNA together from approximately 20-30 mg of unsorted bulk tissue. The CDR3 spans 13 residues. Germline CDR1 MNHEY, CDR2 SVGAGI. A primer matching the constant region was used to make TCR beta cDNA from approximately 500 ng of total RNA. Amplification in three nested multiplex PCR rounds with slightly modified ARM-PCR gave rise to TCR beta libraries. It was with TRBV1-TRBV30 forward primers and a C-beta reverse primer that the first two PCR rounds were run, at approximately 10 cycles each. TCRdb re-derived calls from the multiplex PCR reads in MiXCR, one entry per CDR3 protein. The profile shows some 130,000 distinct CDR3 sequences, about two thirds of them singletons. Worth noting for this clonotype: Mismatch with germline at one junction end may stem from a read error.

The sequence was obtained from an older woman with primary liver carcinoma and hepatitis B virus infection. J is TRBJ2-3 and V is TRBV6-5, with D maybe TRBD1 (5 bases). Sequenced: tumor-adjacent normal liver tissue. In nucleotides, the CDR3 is TGTGTCAGCAGGGATGGGTGCACAGATACGCAGTATTTT. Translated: CVSRDGCTDTQYF.